A selection of T cell receptor beta chains follows, all from one sample in a study of blood T cells in healthy people across ages. Each CDR3 protein gets one entry after TCRdb re-called the 5' RACE reads with MiXCR. The sample yields hundreds of thousands of distinct CDR3 sequences, under 45% seen once. The sequencing sample was made of blood. These receptors were obtained from a man between 60 and 75 years old in good health. Each CDR3 is given with its conserved first and last residue. D genes are given only for firm matches. Clone size, where shown, is once, few, many, or a class for clones that have expanded.

D: .
J: TRBJ1-2
size: .
V: TRBV3-1
CDR3: CASSQTQGLGYTF
DNA: TGTGCCAGCAGCCAGACACAGGGTCTTGGCTACACCTTC

D: .
J: TRBJ2-6
size: .
V: TRBV21-1
CDR3: CASSPGQGATWANVLTF
DNA: TGTGCCAGCAGCCCTGGACAGGGGGCTACTTGGGCCAACGTCCTGACTTTC

D: TRBD1
J: TRBJ2-7
size: .
V: TRBV6-1
CDR3: CASRGRDRGAGKGGLRSTYEQYF
DNA: TGTGCCAGCAGAGGCCGGGACAGGGGCGCGGGCAAGGGAGGTCTTAGGAGTACCTACGAGCAGTACTTC

D: .
J: TRBJ1-2
size: .
V: TRBV15
CDR3: CATSARDIGIYGYTF
DNA: TGTGCCACCAGCGCCCGGGACATTGGGATTTATGGCTACACCTTC

D: .
J: TRBJ2-1
size: .
V: TRBV12-3/TRBV12-4
CDR3: CASSYGTQALGSYNEQFF
DNA: TGTGCCAGCAGTTATGGGACCCAGGCCTTGGGCTCCTACAATGAGCAGTTCTTC

D: TRBD2
J: TRBJ2-2
size: .
V: TRBV7-2
CDR3: CASSVRARTSGGDASGELFF
DNA: TGTGCCAGCAGCGTTAGAGCACGGACTAGCGGGGGAGACGCCAGCGGGGAGCTGTTTTTT

D: .
J: TRBJ2-3
size: once
V: TRBV9
CDR3: CASSGGGRSTDTQYF
DNA: TGTGCCAGCAGCGGAGGGGGACGGAGCACAGATACGCAGTATTTT

D: TRBD2
J: TRBJ2-4
size: .
V: TRBV5-1
CDR3: CASSWGGGSENIQYF
DNA: TGCGCCAGCAGCTGGGGCGGGGGTAGCGAAAACATTCAGTACTTC

D: .
J: TRBJ2-7
size: .
V: TRBV9
CDR3: CASSAGTQGYEQYF
DNA: TGTGCCAGCAGCGCCGGGACACAGGGTTACGAGCAGTACTTC

D: TRBD1
J: TRBJ1-5
size: .
V: TRBV6-6
CDR3: CASRGQGVGNQPQHF
DNA: TGTGCCAGCCGAGGACAGGGCGTTGGGAATCAGCCCCAGCATTTT

D: .
J: TRBJ2-7
size: many
V: TRBV20-1
CDR3: CSARRTASYEQYF
DNA: TGCAGTGCTAGAAGGACAGCTTCCTACGAGCAGTACTTC

D: .
J: TRBJ1-6
size: .
V: TRBV28
CDR3: CASSRGDYYNSPLHF
DNA: TGTGCCAGCAGTCGAGGGGACTACTATAATTCACCCCTCCACTTT

D: TRBD1
J: TRBJ2-7
size: .
V: TRBV14
CDR3: CASSQENRGPAEQYF
DNA: TGTGCCAGCAGCCAAGAAAACAGGGGACCAGCCGAGCAGTACTTC

D: .
J: TRBJ1-6
size: .
V: TRBV12-3/TRBV12-4
CDR3: CASNQGGAAYSPLHF
DNA: TGTGCCAGCAATCAGGGTGGGGCAGCCTATTCACCCCTCCACTTT

D: .
J: TRBJ2-7
size: many
V: TRBV10-3
CDR3: CAIREDGFLYEQYF
DNA: TGTGCCATCAGGGAGGACGGGTTTCTCTACGAGCAGTACTTC

D: TRBD2
J: TRBJ2-5
size: many
V: TRBV6-5
CDR3: CASRPPGLDSETQYF
DNA: TGTGCCAGCAGGCCGCCGGGACTAGATTCGGAGACCCAGTACTTC

D: TRBD1
J: TRBJ2-5
size: .
V: TRBV2
CDR3: CASTLTGGFFGTQYF
DNA: TGTGCCAGCACCCTGACAGGGGGCTTCTTCGGGACCCAGTACTTC

D: TRBD2
J: TRBJ2-7
size: .
V: TRBV5-1
CDR3: CASSLESSGSSYEQYF
DNA: TGCGCCAGCAGCTTGGAATCTAGCGGTTCGAGCTACGAGCAGTACTTC

D: TRBD1
J: TRBJ1-1
size: .
V: TRBV27
CDR3: CASSLTGGYTEAFF
DNA: TGTGCCAGCAGTTTGACAGGGGGCTACACTGAAGCTTTCTTT

D: TRBD1
J: TRBJ2-5
size: .
V: TRBV6-5
CDR3: CASSPWDSNEQYF
DNA: TGTGCCAGCAGTCCCTGGGACAGCAATGAGCAGTACTTC

D: TRBD2
J: TRBJ2-3
size: .
V: TRBV27
CDR3: CASSQLAGGTADTQYF
DNA: TGTGCCAGCAGTCAACTAGCGGGGGGGACCGCAGATACGCAGTATTTT

D: .
J: TRBJ1-4
size: few
V: TRBV4-1
CDR3: CASSQDGKRNEKLFF
DNA: TGCGCCAGCAGCCAAGATGGGAAGAGGAATGAAAAACTGTTTTTT

D: .
J: TRBJ2-3
size: once
V: TRBV7-8
CDR3: CASRKGTASTDTQYF
DNA: TGTGCCAGCAGAAAAGGGACCGCTAGCACAGATACGCAGTATTTT

D: TRBD1
J: TRBJ1-2
size: .
V: TRBV6-2/TRBV6-3
CDR3: CASSLRGQGYYGYTF
DNA: TGTGCCAGCAGTCTACGCGGACAGGGATATTATGGCTACACCTTC

D: .
J: TRBJ1-2
size: .
V: TRBV6-6
CDR3: CASSPRDGRTYGYTF
DNA: TGTGCCAGCAGCCCCCGGGACGGAAGAACCTATGGCTACACCTTC

D: .
J: TRBJ2-3
size: few
V: TRBV11-2
CDR3: CASSLNPSHLRTDTQYF
DNA: TGTGCCAGCAGCTTAAACCCCTCCCACCTTCGCACAGATACGCAGTATTTT

D: TRBD1
J: TRBJ2-7
size: .
V: TRBV20-1
CDR3: CSAGRDRVPYEQYF
DNA: TGCAGTGCCGGCCGGGACAGGGTTCCCTACGAGCAGTACTTC

D: .
J: TRBJ2-4
size: few
V: TRBV7-2
CDR3: CASSPGGGYGIQYF
DNA: TGTGCCAGCAGCCCGGGAGGGGGCTACGGGATTCAGTACTTC

D: .
J: TRBJ1-2
size: .
V: TRBV20-1
CDR3: CSAGEVGGGYTF
DNA: TGCAGTGCGGGAGAGGTGGGGGGTGGCTACACCTTC

D: .
J: TRBJ2-4
size: few
V: TRBV6-2/TRBV6-3
CDR3: CASRPGLILAKNIQYF
DNA: TGTGCCAGCAGACCCGGACTAATACTAGCCAAAAACATTCAGTACTTC

D: TRBD1
J: TRBJ2-3
size: once
V: TRBV27
CDR3: CVSSWGQPSTDTQYF
DNA: TGTGTCAGCAGTTGGGGACAGCCTAGCACAGATACGCAGTATTTT

D: TRBD2
J: TRBJ2-3
size: .
V: TRBV4-2
CDR3: CASSQVSSGRLDTQYF
DNA: TGTGCCAGCAGCCAAGTATCTAGCGGGCGGCTCGATACGCAGTATTTT

D: .
J: TRBJ2-4
size: .
V: TRBV15
CDR3: CATSKLSSQGRDEQYF
DNA: TGTGCCACCAGCAAACTATCTAGTCAGGGGCGGGATGAGCAGTACTTC

D: .
J: TRBJ1-1
size: once
V: TRBV6-6
CDR3: CASSYSNGYTEAFF
DNA: TGTGCCAGCAGTTACTCTAACGGGTACACTGAAGCTTTCTTT

D: .
J: TRBJ2-7
size: many
V: TRBV20-1
CDR3: CSARGQAGEQYF
DNA: TGCAGTGCTAGAGGACAGGCCGGCGAGCAGTACTTC

D: .
J: TRBJ1-2
size: few
V: TRBV12-3/TRBV12-4
CDR3: CASTPRAGGYTF
DNA: TGTGCCAGCACGCCCCGGGCGGGCGGCTACACCTTC

D: .
J: TRBJ2-1
size: .
V: TRBV4-1
CDR3: CASSQDVTGGWDEQFF
DNA: TGCGCCAGCAGCCAAGATGTGACAGGAGGGTGGGATGAGCAGTTCTTC

D: .
J: TRBJ2-3
size: .
V: TRBV5-5
CDR3: CASSSLLTDTQYF
DNA: TGTGCCAGCAGCTCACTTCTCACAGATACGCAGTATTTT

D: .
J: TRBJ2-3
size: .
V: TRBV18
CDR3: CASSVSTDMQYF
DNA: TGTGCCAGCTCGGTTAGCACAGATATGCAGTATTTT

D: TRBD1
J: TRBJ2-1
size: once
V: TRBV6-2/TRBV6-3
CDR3: CASNPQGAVGNEQFF
DNA: TGTGCCAGCAATCCACAGGGGGCTGTGGGTAATGAGCAGTTCTTC

D: .
J: TRBJ1-2
size: once
V: TRBV2
CDR3: CASSEALNYGYTF
DNA: TGTGCCAGCAGTGAGGCCCTCAACTATGGCTACACCTTC

D: TRBD1
J: TRBJ2-7
size: .
V: TRBV27
CDR3: CASRLQGTAYEQYF
DNA: TGTGCCAGCAGATTACAAGGGACAGCCTACGAGCAGTACTTC

D: .
J: TRBJ1-1
size: few
V: TRBV20-1
CDR3: CSASEGFWHTEAFF
DNA: TGCAGTGCTAGTGAGGGGTTCTGGCACACTGAAGCTTTCTTT

D: .
J: TRBJ2-7
size: .
V: TRBV11-2
CDR3: CASSSVPTSSYEQYF
DNA: TGTGCCAGCAGCTCCGTCCCTACCTCCTCCTACGAGCAGTACTTC

D: .
J: TRBJ2-5
size: few
V: TRBV6-2/TRBV6-3
CDR3: CASRHSDYQETQYF
DNA: TGTGCCAGCAGGCACAGTGACTACCAAGAGACCCAGTACTTC

D: .
J: TRBJ1-5
size: .
V: TRBV7-9
CDR3: CASSLTVDQPQHF
DNA: TGTGCCAGCAGCTTAACGGTTGATCAGCCCCAGCATTTT

D: TRBD1
J: TRBJ2-7
size: .
V: TRBV28
CDR3: CASTRTGISYEQYF
DNA: TGTGCCAGCACCCGGACAGGGATCTCCTACGAGCAGTACTTC

D: TRBD1
J: TRBJ2-7
size: few
V: TRBV28
CDR3: CASSKGTGGNYEQYF
DNA: TGTGCCAGCAGCAAAGGGACAGGGGGAAACTACGAGCAGTACTTC

D: .
J: TRBJ2-7
size: .
V: TRBV28
CDR3: CASTAGVCGSRAGQYF
DNA: TGTGCCAGCACCGCGGGTGTATGTGGGTCCCGAGCCGGGCAGTACTTC

D: TRBD2
J: TRBJ2-1
size: .
V: TRBV3-1
CDR3: CASTRRRTSADNEQFF
DNA: TGTGCCAGCACCCGTAGGCGGACTAGCGCCGACAATGAGCAGTTCTTC

D: .
J: TRBJ2-7
size: many
V: TRBV29-1
CDR3: CSVALGERPVSYEQYF
DNA: TGCAGCGTGGCCCTGGGGGAGCGGCCTGTTTCCTACGAGCAGTACTTC

D: TRBD1
J: TRBJ2-7
size: .
V: TRBV5-1
CDR3: CASSSGTGSPDEQYF
DNA: TGCGCCAGCAGCTCCGGGACAGGGAGCCCGGACGAGCAGTACTTC

D: .
J: TRBJ2-3
size: .
V: TRBV24-1
CDR3: CATSDLSGSGSTDTQYF
DNA: TGTGCCACCAGTGATTTGTCTGGTAGCGGAAGCACAGATACGCAGTATTTT